The present T cell receptor beta chain was sequenced within a study of regulatory T cells in long-lasting Graves disease. The CDR3 spans 15 residues. Trimming cost V 7 bases and J 7 bases; bases outside gene matches: 13. CDR3-region Arm-PCR and iRepertoire HTBI primers produced the TCR beta libraries. Each CDR3 protein gets one entry after TCRdb re-called the multiplex PCR reads with MiXCR. The table lists some 560,000 distinct CDR3 sequences, about 15% of them singletons. Time point specified: newly diagnosed GD, antithyroid drugs for less than 3 months. There was RNA extracted from PBMCs, and the TCR library was made from it. As for this clonotype: One base away lies a much larger clone, so this may be a sequencing read error.

Separately, the same data were catalogued under a study of T cells in Graves' hyperthyroidism and ophthalmopathy.

This TCR came from a middle-aged woman with Graves disease. This sequence joins TRBV12-3 or TRBV12-4 and TRBJ2-1; 7 bases are a match to TRBD1. The source was peripheral blood mononuclear cells (PBMCs), collected at new diagnosis, from a patient treated with antithyroid drugs. CDR3 coding DNA: TGTGCCAGCAAGAGGACCGGGACAGAGGGAAATGAGCAGTTCTTC. This encodes CASKRTGTEGNEQFF.